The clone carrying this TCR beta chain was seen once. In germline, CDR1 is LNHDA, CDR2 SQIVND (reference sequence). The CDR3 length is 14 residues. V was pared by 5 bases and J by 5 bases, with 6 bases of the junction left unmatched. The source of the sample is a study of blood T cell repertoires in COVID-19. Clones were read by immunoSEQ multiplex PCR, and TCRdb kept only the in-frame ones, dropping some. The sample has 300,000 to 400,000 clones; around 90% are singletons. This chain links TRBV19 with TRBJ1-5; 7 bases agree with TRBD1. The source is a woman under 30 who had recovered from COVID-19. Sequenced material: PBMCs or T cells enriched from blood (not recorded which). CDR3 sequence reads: CASSLPGQYQPQHF. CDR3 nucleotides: TGTGCCAGTAGTTTGCCGGGACAGTATCAGCCCCAGCATTTT.